This record looks at one T cell receptor (beta chain) sequence and its context. Reanalyzing the 5' RACE reads, TCRdb keeps one entry per CDR3 protein, without DNA. This sample's table has around 370,000 distinct CDR3 sequences. This sample was included in a study of monozygotic twins with inflammatory bowel disease. The CDR3 totals 16 residues. Per germline, CDR1 SNHLY and CDR2 FYNNEI. The sequence was obtained from a human donor with ulcerative colitis or Crohn's disease, or a healthy co-twin of an affected twin (not recorded which). The sequenced material came from blood. The chain links TRBV2 to TRBJ2-5; no DNA is available, so the TRBD2 call from TCRdb remains unchecked. The chain's CDR3 is CASISPGLAGQETQYF.